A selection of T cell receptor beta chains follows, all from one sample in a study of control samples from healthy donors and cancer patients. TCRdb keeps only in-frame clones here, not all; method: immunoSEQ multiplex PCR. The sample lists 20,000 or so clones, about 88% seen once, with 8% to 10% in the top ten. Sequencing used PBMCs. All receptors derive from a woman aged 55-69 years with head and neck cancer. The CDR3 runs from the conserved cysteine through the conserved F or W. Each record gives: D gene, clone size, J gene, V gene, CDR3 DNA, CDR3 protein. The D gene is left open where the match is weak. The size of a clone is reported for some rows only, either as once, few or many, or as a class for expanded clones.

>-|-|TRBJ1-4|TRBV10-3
TGTGCCATCAGTGAGTCACAGGGATTTAATGAAAAACTGTTTTTT
CAISESQGFNEKLFF
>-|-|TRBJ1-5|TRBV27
TGTGCCAGCAGCCCAGACACGCTGGGGAATCAGCCCCAGCATTTT
CASSPDTLGNQPQHF
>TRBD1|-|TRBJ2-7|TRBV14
TGTGCCAGCAGCCAAGTCGGACAGGGTTATACGATGGACGAGCAGTACTTC
CASSQVGQGYTMDEQYF
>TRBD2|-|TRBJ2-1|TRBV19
TGTGCCAGTAGTCCCGTGGAGGGGACTAGCGGACCAAAAAACTACAATGAGCAGTTCTTC
CASSPVEGTSGPKNYNEQFF
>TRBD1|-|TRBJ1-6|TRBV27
TGTGCCAGCAGTTTGGACAGGGGTAATTCACCCCTCCACTTT
CASSLDRGNSPLHF
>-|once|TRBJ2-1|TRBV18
TGTGCCAGCTCACGGAGGACGGAATACAATGAGCAGTTCTTC
CASSRRTEYNEQFF
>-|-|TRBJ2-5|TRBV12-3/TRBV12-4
TGTGCCAGCAGTTTCCCTCAAGAGACCCAGTACTTC
CASSFPQETQYF
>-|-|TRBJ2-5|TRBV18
TGTGCCAGCTCACCACTAGGGTTGGAGACCCAGTACTTC
CASSPLGLETQYF
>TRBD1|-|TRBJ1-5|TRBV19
TGTGCCAGTACGGACAGGGTAGGGGATAGCAATCAGCCCCAGCATTTT
CASTDRVGDSNQPQHF
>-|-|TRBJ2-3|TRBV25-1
TGTGCCAGCAGTGTAACAGATACGCAGTATTTT
CASSVTDTQYF
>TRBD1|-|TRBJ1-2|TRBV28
TGTGCCAGCAGCCGGGCCGGACAGGGGGCTAATTCTGGCTACACCTTC
CASSRAGQGANSGYTF
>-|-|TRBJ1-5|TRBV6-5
TGTGCCAGCAGTTACGAGTGGGGACGTCCGCCCCAGCATTTT
CASSYEWGRPPQHF
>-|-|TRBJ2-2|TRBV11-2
TGTGCCAGCGTGGGTGGGTTGAGAGGGGAGCTGTTTTTT
CASVGGLRGELFF
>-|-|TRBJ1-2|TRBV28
TGTGCCAGCAGTCCGGGGACACCGAACTATGGCTACACCTTC
CASSPGTPNYGYTF
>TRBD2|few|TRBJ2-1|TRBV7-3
TGTGCCAGCAGCTTAGGAGCTGTAGCGGGATATGGGGATGAGCAGTTCTTC
CASSLGAVAGYGDEQFF
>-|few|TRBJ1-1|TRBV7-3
TGTGCCAGCAGCTTAACCCAGAACACTGAAGCTTTCTTT
CASSLTQNTEAFF
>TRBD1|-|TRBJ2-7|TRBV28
TGTGCCACCTACTCAATTAGACAGGGGTTTTACGAGCAGTACTTC
CATYSIRQGFYEQYF
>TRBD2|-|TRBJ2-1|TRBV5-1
TGCGCCAGCAGCCCGGGACACCAAAATACCTGGACTAGCGGGGATGAGCAGTTCTTC
CASSPGHQNTWTSGDEQFF
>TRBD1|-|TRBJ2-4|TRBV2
TGTGCCAGCAGTGCAGACAGGGGCGTGAACATTCAGTACTTC
CASSADRGVNIQYF
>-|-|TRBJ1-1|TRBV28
TGTGCCAGCAGAGCTGACAGGCGAGGAGCTTTCTTT
CASRADRRGAFF
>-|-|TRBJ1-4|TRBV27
TGTGCCAGCAGTTTAGGCGCAACTAATGAAAAACTGTTTTTT
CASSLGATNEKLFF
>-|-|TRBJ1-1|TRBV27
TGTGCCAGCAGTTTAAGGAGAGGGGGCACTGAAGCTTTCTTT
CASSLRRGGTEAFF
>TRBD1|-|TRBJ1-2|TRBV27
TGTGCCAGCAGTTTATCCGGGACAGTTGGGGGCTACACCTTC
CASSLSGTVGGYTF
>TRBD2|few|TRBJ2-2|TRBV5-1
TGCGCCAGCAGATTAAGCGGGGGGAACACCGGGGAGCTGTTTTTT
CASRLSGGNTGELFF
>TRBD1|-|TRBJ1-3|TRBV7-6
TGTGCCAGCAGCAGCGGACAGGGGGTGGTTGGAAACACCATATATTTT
CASSSGQGVVGNTIYF
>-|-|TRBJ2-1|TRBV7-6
TGTGCCAGCAGTCGACGTTTGCGGGACCCCCTCAATGAGCAGTTCTTC
CASSRRLRDPLNEQFF
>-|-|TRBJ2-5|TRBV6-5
TGTGCCAGCACTCCTAGGTTGGGGGGCCAAGAGACCCAGTACTTC
CASTPRLGGQETQYF
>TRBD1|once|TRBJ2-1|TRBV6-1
TGTGCCAGCAGTGAAGCGTGGACAGGGGTTGAGCAGTTCTTC
CASSEAWTGVEQFF
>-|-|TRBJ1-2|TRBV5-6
TGTGCCAGCAGCTTGAACAGTAACTATGGCTACACCTTC
CASSLNSNYGYTF
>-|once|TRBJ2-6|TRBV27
TGTGCCAGCAGCTCGAGGCTGGCTGGGGCCAACGTCCTGACTTTC
CASSSRLAGANVLTF
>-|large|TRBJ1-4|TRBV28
TGTGCCAGCAGTGATACGGCCAAGCATAATGAAAAACTGTTTTTT
CASSDTAKHNEKLFF
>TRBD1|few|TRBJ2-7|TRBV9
TGTGCCAGCAGCCAGGGGGCGGGGGAGCAGTACTTC
CASSQGAGEQYF
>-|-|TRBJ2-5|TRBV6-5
TGTGCCAGCAGTTACTCTGGACTCCAAGAGACCCAGTACTTC
CASSYSGLQETQYF
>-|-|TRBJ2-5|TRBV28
TGTGCCAGCAGCCCATGGTTGGAGACCCAGTACTTC
CASSPWLETQYF
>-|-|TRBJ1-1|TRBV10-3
TGTGCCATCAGTGGGACCCCGGCCACTGAAGCTTTCTTT
CAISGTPATEAFF
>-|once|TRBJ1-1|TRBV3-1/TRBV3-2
TGTGCCAGCAGCCAAGGTGGGGGTAACACTGAAGCTTTCTTT
CASSQGGGNTEAFF
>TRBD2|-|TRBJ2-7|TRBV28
TGTGCCAGCAGAGTGACTAGCTCGCACGAGCAGTACTTC
CASRVTSSHEQYF
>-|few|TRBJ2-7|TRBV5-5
TGTGCCAGCAGCTTGGAGTCTTTTTACGAGCAGTACTTC
CASSLESFYEQYF
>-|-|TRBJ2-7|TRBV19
TGTGCCAGTAGTATACATTTGGGTGAAGAAAACGAGCAGTACTTC
CASSIHLGEENEQYF
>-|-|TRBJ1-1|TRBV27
TGTGCCAGCAGTTTAGGGGGGCTGAACACTGAAGCTTTCTTT
CASSLGGLNTEAFF
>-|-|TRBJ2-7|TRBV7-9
TGTGCCAGCAGCTCGGAGACAGTGATCTACGAGCAGTACTTC
CASSSETVIYEQYF
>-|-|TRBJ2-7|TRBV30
TGTGCCTGGAGGGGAGTGGTTCACTCCTACGAGCAGTACTTC
CAWRGVVHSYEQYF
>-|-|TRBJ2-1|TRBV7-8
TGTGCCAGCAGCAACAGGGTCGGGGGTGAGCAGTTCTTC
CASSNRVGGEQFF